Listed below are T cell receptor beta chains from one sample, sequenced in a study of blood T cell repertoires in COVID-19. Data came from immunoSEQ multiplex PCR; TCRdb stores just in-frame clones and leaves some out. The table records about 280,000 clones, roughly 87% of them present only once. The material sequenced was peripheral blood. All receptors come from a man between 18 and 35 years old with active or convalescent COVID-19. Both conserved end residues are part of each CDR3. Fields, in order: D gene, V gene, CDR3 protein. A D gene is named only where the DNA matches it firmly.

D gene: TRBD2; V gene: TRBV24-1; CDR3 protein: CARAGRSGETQYF
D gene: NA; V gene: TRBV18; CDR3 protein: CASSSLAGTYNSPLHF
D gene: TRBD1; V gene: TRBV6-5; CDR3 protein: CASSQLGGATEAFF
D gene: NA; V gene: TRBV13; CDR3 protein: CASSLSGDGYTF
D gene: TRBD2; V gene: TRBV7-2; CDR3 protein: CASSLDGGGFSYEQYF
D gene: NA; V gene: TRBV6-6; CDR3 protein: CASSYRGGEQFF
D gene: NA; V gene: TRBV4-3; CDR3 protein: CASSQDRDIYNEQFF
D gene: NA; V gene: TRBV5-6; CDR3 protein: CASSLGVNYGYTF
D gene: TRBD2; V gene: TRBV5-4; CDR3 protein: CASSPTSGGARYNEQFF
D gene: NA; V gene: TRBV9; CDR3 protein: CASSPPPSGGTEAFF
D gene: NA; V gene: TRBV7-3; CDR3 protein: CASSTPSGGVTGELFF
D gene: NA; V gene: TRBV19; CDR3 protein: CASSIRGFSGANVLTF
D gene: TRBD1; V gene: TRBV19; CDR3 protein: CASSILRQGEEKLFF
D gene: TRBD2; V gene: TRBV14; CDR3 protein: CASSQAMGGSETQYF
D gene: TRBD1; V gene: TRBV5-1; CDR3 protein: CASSRTTGAGWVLSEAFF
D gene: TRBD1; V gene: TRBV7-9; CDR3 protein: CASSLSSPGGTNYGYTF
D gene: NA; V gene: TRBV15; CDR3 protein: CATSGGRGSYEQYF
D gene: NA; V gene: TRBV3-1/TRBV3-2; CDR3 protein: CASSPGVGYEQYF
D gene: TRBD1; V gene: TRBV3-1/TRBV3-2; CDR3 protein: CASSQRDRGNSGNTIYF
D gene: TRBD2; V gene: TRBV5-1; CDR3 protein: CASSLVASGVSDTQYF
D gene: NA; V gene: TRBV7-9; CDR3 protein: CATPLGTITNTGELFF
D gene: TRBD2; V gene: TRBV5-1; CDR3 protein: CASSSLGLAGQITGELFF
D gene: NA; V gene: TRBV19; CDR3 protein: CASSIPRGMSSLNIQYF
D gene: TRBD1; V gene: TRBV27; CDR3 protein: CASSFRGQGLTGEQFF
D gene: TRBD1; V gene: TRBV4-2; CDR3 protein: CASSQGEGGEETQYF
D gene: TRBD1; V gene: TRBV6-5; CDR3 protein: CASSNTGARGEQFF
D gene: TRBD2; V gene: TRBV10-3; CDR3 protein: CAISAGGASEQYF
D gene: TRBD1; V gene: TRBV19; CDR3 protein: CASSIPPAGGRREQYF
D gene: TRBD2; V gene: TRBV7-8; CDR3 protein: CASGERGGLTDTQYF
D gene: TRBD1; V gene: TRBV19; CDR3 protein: CASIMDRDSGGYTF
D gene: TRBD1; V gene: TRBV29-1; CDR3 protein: CSVLDRDADFSTF
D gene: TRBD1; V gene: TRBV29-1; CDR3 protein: CSVPRGGRDYGYTF
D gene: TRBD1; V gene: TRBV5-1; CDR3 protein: CASSWQGDNTGELFF
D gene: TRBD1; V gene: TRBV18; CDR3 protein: CASSPHQGAENEQFF
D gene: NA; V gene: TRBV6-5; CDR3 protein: CAGGDGSNQPQHF
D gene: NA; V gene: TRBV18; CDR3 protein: CASSQRWGVDTEAFF
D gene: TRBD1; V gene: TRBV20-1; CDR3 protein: CSASDRGPSGANVLTF
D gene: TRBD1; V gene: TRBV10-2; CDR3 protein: CASSSQGAGANVLTF
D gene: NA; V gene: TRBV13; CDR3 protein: CASSALDEQFF
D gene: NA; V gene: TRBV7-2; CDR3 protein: CASSLVGTGNSPLHF
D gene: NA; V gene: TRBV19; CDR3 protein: CASTAGWESSGNTIYF
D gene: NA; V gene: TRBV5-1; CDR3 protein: CASSEDSLTYEQYF
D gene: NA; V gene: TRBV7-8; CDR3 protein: CASSGREDTNYGYTF
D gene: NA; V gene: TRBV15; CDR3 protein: CATRQGEKLFF
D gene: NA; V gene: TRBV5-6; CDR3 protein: CASSLAGTPNTEAFF
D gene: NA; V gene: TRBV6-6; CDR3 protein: CASSYSALSGNTIYF
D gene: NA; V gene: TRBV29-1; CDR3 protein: CSVEEWAGEGEKLFF
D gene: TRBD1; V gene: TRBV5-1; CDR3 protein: CASSSPQGWDEQFF
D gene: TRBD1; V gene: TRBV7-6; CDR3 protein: CASSLIFDRDGTEAFF
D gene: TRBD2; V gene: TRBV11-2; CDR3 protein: CASSLEAAGFGGRETQYF
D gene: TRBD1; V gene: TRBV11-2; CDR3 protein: CASSFDRGYNEQFF